A selection of T cell receptor beta chains follows, all from one sample in a study of beta chain features in type 1 diabetes. TCRdb keeps only in-frame clones here, not all; method: immunoSEQ multiplex PCR. This table holds some 290,000 clones, approximately 25% found once. The specimen was naive CD4+ T cells from blood. The receptors come from a woman in her twenties or thirties with type 1 diabetes. The CDR3 runs from the conserved cysteine through the conserved F or W. D genes are given only for firm matches. Clone size appears in some rows only: once, few, many, or a class for an expanded clone.

d_gene: TRBD2; j_gene: TRBJ2-3; abundance: -; v_gene: TRBV5-1; CDR3nt: TGCGCCAGCAGCTCCGGCCTAGCGGTGAGCACAGATACGCAGTATTTT; CDR3aa: CASSSGLAVSTDTQYF
d_gene: -; j_gene: TRBJ2-5; abundance: -; v_gene: TRBV5-6; CDR3nt: TGTGCCAGCAGCATGGACGGATCTAGAGAGACCCAGTACTTC; CDR3aa: CASSMDGSRETQYF
d_gene: TRBD1; j_gene: TRBJ2-7; abundance: -; v_gene: TRBV29-1; CDR3nt: TGCAGCGTTGTACAGGGGCGCTGGTACGAGCAGTACTTC; CDR3aa: CSVVQGRWYEQYF
d_gene: -; j_gene: TRBJ2-6; abundance: -; v_gene: TRBV27; CDR3nt: TGTGCCAGCAGTTTTGCAGGGGCCTCCATAACTGGGGCCAACGTCCTGACTTTC; CDR3aa: CASSFAGASITGANVLTF
d_gene: -; j_gene: TRBJ2-1; abundance: few; v_gene: TRBV6-6; CDR3nt: TGTGCCAGCAGTTACCGAAGCGGCTCCTACAATGAGCAGTTCTTC; CDR3aa: CASSYRSGSYNEQFF
d_gene: -; j_gene: TRBJ2-7; abundance: -; v_gene: TRBV27; CDR3nt: TGTGCCAGCAGTTTGAAGGGGTACTACGAGCAGTACTTC; CDR3aa: CASSLKGYYEQYF
d_gene: -; j_gene: TRBJ2-1; abundance: -; v_gene: TRBV30; CDR3nt: TGTGCCTGGAGTGTACGGTGGAGGGTCACCAATGAGCAGTTCTTC; CDR3aa: CAWSVRWRVTNEQFF
d_gene: TRBD1; j_gene: TRBJ1-2; abundance: -; v_gene: TRBV10-3; CDR3nt: TGTGCCATCAGTGCCCTCGACAGGGACTATGGCTACACCTTC; CDR3aa: CAISALDRDYGYTF
d_gene: TRBD2; j_gene: TRBJ2-7; abundance: few; v_gene: TRBV28; CDR3nt: TGTGCCAGCACGACTAGCGGGAGGGCCATGTACGAGCAGTACTTC; CDR3aa: CASTTSGRAMYEQYF
d_gene: -; j_gene: TRBJ2-1; abundance: -; v_gene: TRBV10-3; CDR3nt: TGTGCCATCAAAGAGAACTACAATGAGCAGTTCTTC; CDR3aa: CAIKENYNEQFF
d_gene: -; j_gene: TRBJ1-5; abundance: few; v_gene: TRBV6-5; CDR3nt: TGTGCCAGCAGTTACGCGGCTTCCAATCAGCCCCAGCATTTT; CDR3aa: CASSYAASNQPQHF
d_gene: -; j_gene: TRBJ1-1; abundance: once; v_gene: TRBV5-1; CDR3nt: TGCGCCAGCAGACCAACGGAGGGCACTGAAGCTTTCTTT; CDR3aa: CASRPTEGTEAFF
d_gene: TRBD2; j_gene: TRBJ2-1; abundance: few; v_gene: TRBV19; CDR3nt: TGTGCCAGTAGCCATTGGGGACTAGCGAGATCCTACAATGAGCAGTTCTTC; CDR3aa: CASSHWGLARSYNEQFF
d_gene: TRBD1; j_gene: TRBJ1-2; abundance: few; v_gene: TRBV18; CDR3nt: TGTGCCAGCTCACCAGCGGGACAGACTAACTATGGCTACACCTTC; CDR3aa: CASSPAGQTNYGYTF
d_gene: -; j_gene: TRBJ2-7; abundance: few; v_gene: TRBV18; CDR3nt: TGTGCCAGCTCACTTGGGCGGGACCCAGCCTACGAGCAGTACTTC; CDR3aa: CASSLGRDPAYEQYF
d_gene: -; j_gene: TRBJ1-2; abundance: few; v_gene: TRBV9; CDR3nt: TGTGCCAGCAGCGTAGACACTAACTATGGCTACACCTTC; CDR3aa: CASSVDTNYGYTF
d_gene: -; j_gene: TRBJ1-1; abundance: -; v_gene: TRBV14; CDR3nt: TGTGCCAGCAGCCAAGTCGAGGACACTGAAGCTTTCTTT; CDR3aa: CASSQVEDTEAFF
d_gene: -; j_gene: TRBJ1-5; abundance: once; v_gene: TRBV27; CDR3nt: TGTGCCAGCAGTGTAGGGGTGGGTGGCCAGCCCCAGCATTTT; CDR3aa: CASSVGVGGQPQHF
d_gene: -; j_gene: TRBJ1-2; abundance: few; v_gene: TRBV16; CDR3nt: TGTGCCAGCAGCACGACAGAAGACTATGGCTACACCTTC; CDR3aa: CASSTTEDYGYTF
d_gene: -; j_gene: TRBJ2-3; abundance: -; v_gene: TRBV9; CDR3nt: TGTGCCAGCAGCGCCCGAACTAGCACAGATACGCAGTATTTT; CDR3aa: CASSARTSTDTQYF
d_gene: -; j_gene: TRBJ2-7; abundance: -; v_gene: TRBV18; CDR3nt: TGTGCCAGCTCACCGCTGGGGACCGGAGGGCTATCCGAGCAGTACTTC; CDR3aa: CASSPLGTGGLSEQYF